The present T cell receptor (beta chain) was sequenced within a study of shared clonotypes between healthy human individuals. Using immunoSEQ multiplex PCR, the repertoire was profiled, and TCRdb retains in-frame clones only, with some absent. Of about 1,800,000 clones in the sample, 85% to 95% are singletons; the top ten hold 0.95% to 1.5%. Regarding the study as a whole: Sharing across four donors was highest in naive CD4 (about 5%) and lowest in memory CD8 (roughly 0.4%).

With regard to this clone: Its antigen remains unidentified.

Naive CD8 cells lacked CD45RO and underwent positive selection for CCR7, leaving out terminally differentiated effector memory CD45RA+ cells. The CDR3 consists of 13 residues. The J segment lost 3 bases and the V segment lost 5 bases, leaving 3 bases of the junction unmatched. Looked up from germline, CDR1 is MNHEY and CDR2 is SVGAGI. This receptor was obtained from a man between 18 and 35 years old in good health. The rearrangement joins TRBV6-5 to TRBJ2-7; 8 bases are shared with TRBD1. Material for sequencing was naive CD8+ T cells sorted from blood. CDR3 DNA: TGTGCCAGCAGTCCGGACAGGGACTACGAGCAGTACTTC. Protein sequence: CASSPDRDYEQYF.